Each of the 5 T cell receptor beta chains below was sequenced from the same sample in a study of blood T cell repertoires in COVID-19. Generated by immunoSEQ multiplex PCR, the TCRdb table keeps only in-frame clones and is missing some. The sample lists about 81,000 clones, just over 85% occurring once. The specimen sequenced was peripheral blood. The receptor set was obtained from a woman of 80 years or more with acute or convalescent COVID-19.

This rearrangement joins TRBV5-1 to TRBJ2-7, with 8 bases fitting TRBD2. The V and J ends lost 3 bases and 4 bases, in that order; junction bases with no gene match: 9. The CDR3 is made up of 15 amino acids. Germline CDR1 reads SGHRS; CDR2 reads YFSETQ. Here the CDR3 reads CASSSAGRVGYEQYF. As DNA, the CDR3 is TGCGCCAGCAGCTCGGCCGGGAGGGTAGGGTACGAGCAGTACTTC.

There are a few counts of this clone. The chain employs TRBV7-2 and TRBJ1-1; no clear D. The CDR3 is 14 residues long. Germline loops: CDR1 SGHTA, CDR2 FQGNSA. Trimming left V 1 base short and J 4 bases short, with 10 bases between. CDR3 region: CASSLGIGGTEAFF. CDR3 bases: TGTGCCAGCAGCTTAGGAATCGGTGGCACTGAAGCTTTCTTT.

This clone was counted only a few times. V is TRBV6-5 and J is TRBJ1-2; possibly TRBD1 for D (6 bases). Germline CDR1 is MNHEY and CDR2 is SVGAGI. V was shortened by 6 bases and J by 2 bases, with 16 bases between the two germline ends. This CDR3 region has 15 residues. CDR3 sequence reads: CASSPKAGVNYGYTF. The CDR3 coding sequence is TGTGCCAGCAGCCCCAAGGCAGGGGTGAACTATGGCTACACCTTC.

J is TRBJ2-1 and V is TRBV5-1; 14 bases line up with TRBD2. This CDR3 contains 20 residues. J lost 1 base, V lost 3 bases, and 12 bases had no gene match. Looked up from germline, CDR1 is SGHRS and CDR2 is YFSETQ. The CDR3: CASSYRGTSGSYLSYNEQFF. The DNA of the CDR3 is TGCGCCAGCAGCTACCGAGGGACTAGCGGGAGTTACCTGTCCTACAATGAGCAGTTCTTC.

V is TRBV7-3 and J is TRBJ2-7; 9 bases agree with TRBD1. In germline, CDR1 is SGHTA, CDR2 FQGTGA. This CDR3 has 19 amino acids. Germline trimming cut 5 bases from V and 4 bases from J; bases unmatched to any gene: 21. CDR3 region: CASSLPSPGKRQGGYEQYF. DNA for the CDR3: TGTGCCAGCAGCCTTCCCTCCCCTGGAAAACGACAGGGGGGTTACGAGCAGTACTTC. The variable domain in full, completed from reference TRBV7-3 and TRBJ2-7, reads GAGVSQTPSNKVTEKGKYVELRCDPISGHTALYWYRQSLGQGPEFLIYFQGTGAADDSGLPNDRFFAVRPEGSVSTLKIQRTERGDSAVYLCASSLPSPGKRQGGYEQYFGPGTRLTVT.